The text below deals with one T cell receptor beta chain. V gave up 4 bases and J gave up 4 bases, with 15 bases separating them. CDR1 SGHNT and CDR2 YYREEE come from the germline V gene (reference sequence). This CDR3 spans 16 amino acids. Method: immunoSEQ multiplex PCR; TCRdb's copy keeps in-frame clones and lacks some. The table lists 100,000 to 130,000 clones, about 90% of them singletons, with 2.4% in the top ten. This entry comes from a study of blood T cell repertoires in COVID-19. Study overall: The United States, Italy and Spain provided the acute and convalescent COVID-19 samples. Sample material is recorded as cDNA or gDNA derived from T cells, B-cell-depleted T cells, or PBMCs.

Sequenced material: peripheral blood. The sequence derives from a human donor in a cohort sampled during active COVID-19. The chain joins TRBV5-4 to TRBJ2-6, with D possibly TRBD2 on 6 matching bases. The CDR3 coding sequence is TGTGCCAGCAGCCAGGGCGGGGCGCGCGGGGCCAACGTCCTGACTTTC. This codes for CASSQGGARGANVLTF.